This T cell receptor beta chain was found in a study of identical twins. The sample holds a few counts of this clonotype. One entry per CDR3 protein results from TCRdb running MiXCR on the 5' RACE reads. The sample includes about 1.7 million distinct CDR3 sequences, more than 30% of them seen just once. Trimming stripped 1 base from V and 5 bases from J, with 5 bases between. This CDR3 has 11 residues. Germline loops: CDR1 SQVTM, CDR2 ANQGSEA. The specimen was cord blood. The chain carries TRBV29-1 and TRBJ1-1, with D maybe TRBD1 (5 bases). The source is a newborn girl in good health. The CDR3 reads CSVEGTTEAFF. CDR3 sequence (DNA): TGCAGCGTTGAAGGGACAACTGAAGCTTTCTTT.